This T cell receptor beta chain was documented in a study of OX40 agonist ivuxolimab in advanced cancers. Clones were sequenced by immunoSEQ multiplex PCR, and TCRdb holds only the in-frame ones, with some missing. The table includes tens of thousands of clones, roughly 84% detected once. V was trimmed by 6 bases and J by 0 bases, leaving 15 bases between them. The CDR3 is 17 residues long. Germline V lookup: CDR1 MGHRA, CDR2 YSYEKL. The gene calls are TRBV4-1 and TRBJ1-6, with D possibly TRBD1 on 6 matching bases. The clonotype was recovered from an adult with an advanced solid tumor such as melanoma, head and neck, liver or kidney cancer. This specimen consisted of CD4+ or CD8+ T cells sorted from blood, obtained in a trial of the OX40 agonist ivuxolimab. The CDR3 loop reads CASRRGGDSSYNSPLHF. For the CDR3, the DNA is TGCGCCAGCAGACGAGGGGGAGACAGCTCCTATAATTCACCCCTCCACTTT.